This T cell receptor beta chain was sequenced for a study of patients and donors after allogeneic stem cell transplantation. Germline V gene sequence: CDR1 DFQATT, CDR2 SNEGSKA (reference sequence). The CDR3 extends over 16 amino acids. V shed 0 bases, J shed 3 bases, and the junction held 7 bases outside the gene matches. TCRdb analysed the RT-PCR reads with MiXCR anew, one entry per CDR3 protein. The sample lists 410,000 or so distinct CDR3 sequences; about a sixth were seen once. The chain has TRBV20-1 and TRBJ2-3, with TRBD2 matching 9 bases. Sequenced material: blood, either unsorted or a sorted T cell fraction (not recorded which). The TCR was taken from a human donor who was either an allogeneic HSCT recipient or a stem cell or donor lymphocyte infusion donor (not recorded which). It is not recorded whose cells these are; they may come from a transplant donor. The CDR3 is CSARDPQTSGTDTQYF. CDR3 nucleotide sequence: TGCAGTGCTAGAGATCCACAGACTAGCGGAACAGATACGCAGTATTTT.